This T cell receptor beta chain was obtained from a study of beta chain features in type 1 diabetes. Study-level information: Healthy donors, compared against patients, showed similar age, gender and cell yields.

What was sequenced were expressed TCRB transcripts, since all of the isolated RNA had been reverse transcribed. Libraries were prepared by immunoSEQ multiplex PCR; TCRdb keeps only in-frame clonotypes and omits some of them. This table has fewer than 550,000 clones, roughly 11% appearing once. Isolation of CD4+ naive, central memory, regulatory and stem cell-like memory cells was achieved by sorting via CD45RO/CCR7/CD25/CD127/CD95/CD27. The CDR3 has 17 residues. V was trimmed by 1 base and J by 10 bases, leaving 24 bases between them. Germline values: CDR1 MGHRA, CDR2 YSYEKL. The sample consisted of naive CD4+ T cells from blood. This clonotype was sampled from a woman aged 18-29 years in good health. This chain joins TRBV4-1 and TRBJ2-3, with D uncertain. CDR3: CASSQGRLLSRGSSQYF. In DNA, the CDR3 is TGCGCCAGCAGCCAAGGCAGGCTCCTTTCCCGCGGTAGTTCGCAGTATTTT.